This TCR beta chain is drawn from a study of immune evolution from preneoplasia to lung adenocarcinoma. Patients had resection in Japan or China between the mid-2010s and the late 2010s. Two lung cancer pathologists independently confirmed each histologic diagnosis. A remark on this clone: Other nucleotide sequences from this sample produce the same CDR3.

TCRdb's table, derived via immunoSEQ multiplex PCR, lists solely in-frame clones and lacks some. The top ten hold around 8.2% of the sample, which has under 5,000 clones, around 72% seen once. This receptor was identified in a donor of 70 years or more with lung adenocarcinoma. The material sequenced was FFPE adjacent normal lung tissue.

For the CDR3, the DNA is TGTGCCAGCAGCTTGATGGCAGCAACTAATGAAAAACTGTTTTTT. Translation: CASSLMAATNEKLFF. The gene calls are TRBV7-2 and TRBJ1-4; D is unclear. CDR1 SGHTA and CDR2 FQGNSA come from the germline V gene. Deletions cut 3 bases from V and 0 bases from J, with 8 bases between. This CDR3 is built from 15 residues. Combining the CDR3 with reference TRBV7-2 and TRBJ1-4 gives the whole variable domain GAGVSQSPSNKVTEKGKDVELRCDPISGHTALYWYRQSLGQGLEFLIYFQGNSAPDKSGLPSDRFSAERTGGSVSTLTIQRTQQEDSAVYLCASSLMAATNEKLFFGSGTQLSVL.